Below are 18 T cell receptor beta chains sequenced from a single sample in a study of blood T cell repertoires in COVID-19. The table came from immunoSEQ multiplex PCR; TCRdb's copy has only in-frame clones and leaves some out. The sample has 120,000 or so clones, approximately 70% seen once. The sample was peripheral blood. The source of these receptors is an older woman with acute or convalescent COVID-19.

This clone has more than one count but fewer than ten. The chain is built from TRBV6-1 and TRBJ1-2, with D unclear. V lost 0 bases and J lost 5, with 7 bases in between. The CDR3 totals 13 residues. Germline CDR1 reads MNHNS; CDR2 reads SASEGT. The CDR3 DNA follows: TGTGCCAGCAGTGAAGCTCTTTTATATGGCTACACCTTC. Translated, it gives CASSEALLYGYTF.

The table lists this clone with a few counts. The CDR3 is CASTKSQGIGYEQYF. The DNA for the CDR3 is TGTGCCAGCACTAAATCTCAGGGGATCGGCTACGAGCAGTACTTC. The chain combines TRBV7-2 with TRBJ2-7; D is possibly TRBD1 (6 bases). Germline CDR1 is SGHTA and CDR2 is FQGNSA. V lost 7 bases and J 3 bases, leaving 19 bases between the germline ends. The CDR3 spans 15 residues. Drawing the rest from reference TRBV7-2 and TRBJ2-7, the complete variable domain is GAGVSQSPSNKVTEKGKDVELRCDPISGHTALYWYRQSLGQGLEFLIYFQGNSAPDKSGLPSDRFSAERTGGSVSTLTIQRTQQEDSAVYLCASTKSQGIGYEQYFGPGTRLTVT.

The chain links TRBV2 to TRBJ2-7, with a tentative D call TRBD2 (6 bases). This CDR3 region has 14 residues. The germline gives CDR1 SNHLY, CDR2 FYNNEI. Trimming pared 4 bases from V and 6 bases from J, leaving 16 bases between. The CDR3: CASSVLGGVGEQYF. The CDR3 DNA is TGTGCCAGCAGTGTTTTAGGAGGGGTCGGCGAGCAGTACTTC.

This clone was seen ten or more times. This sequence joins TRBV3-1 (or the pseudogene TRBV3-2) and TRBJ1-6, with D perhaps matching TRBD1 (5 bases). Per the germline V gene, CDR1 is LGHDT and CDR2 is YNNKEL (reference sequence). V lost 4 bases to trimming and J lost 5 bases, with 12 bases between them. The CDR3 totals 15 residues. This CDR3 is CASSRGDYHNSPLHF. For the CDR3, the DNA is TGTGCCAGCAGCCGGGGGGATTATCATAATTCACCCCTCCACTTT.

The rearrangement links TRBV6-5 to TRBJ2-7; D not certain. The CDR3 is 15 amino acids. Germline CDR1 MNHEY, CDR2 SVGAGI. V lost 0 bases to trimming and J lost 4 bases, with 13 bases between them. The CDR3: CASSYSTAKPYEQYF. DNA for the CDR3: TGTGCCAGCAGTTACTCAACCGCGAAGCCTTACGAGCAGTACTTC.

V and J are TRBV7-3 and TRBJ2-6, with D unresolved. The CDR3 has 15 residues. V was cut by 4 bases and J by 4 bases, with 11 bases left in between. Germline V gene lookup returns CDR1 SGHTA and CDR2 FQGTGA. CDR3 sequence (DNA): TGTGCCAGCAGCTCCTCCAGAACCGGGGCCAACGTCCTGACTTTC. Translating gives CASSSSRTGANVLTF. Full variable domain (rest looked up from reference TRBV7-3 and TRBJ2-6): GAGVSQTPSNKVTEKGKYVELRCDPISGHTALYWYRQSLGQGPEFLIYFQGTGAADDSGLPNDRFFAVRPEGSVSTLKIQRTERGDSAVYLCASSSSRTGANVLTFGAGSRLTVL.

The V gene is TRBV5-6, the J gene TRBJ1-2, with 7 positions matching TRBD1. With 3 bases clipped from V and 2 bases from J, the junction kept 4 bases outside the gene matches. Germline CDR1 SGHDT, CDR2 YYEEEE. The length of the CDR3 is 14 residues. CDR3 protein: CASSWIRGNYGYTF. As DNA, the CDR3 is TGTGCCAGCAGCTGGATCAGGGGGAACTATGGCTACACCTTC.

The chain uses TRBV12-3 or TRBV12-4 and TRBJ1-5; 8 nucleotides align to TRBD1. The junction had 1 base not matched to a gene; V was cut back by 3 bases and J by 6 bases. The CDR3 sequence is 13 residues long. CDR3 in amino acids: CASSFDRGQPQHF. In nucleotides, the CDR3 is TGTGCCAGCAGTTTTGACAGGGGTCAGCCCCAGCATTTT.

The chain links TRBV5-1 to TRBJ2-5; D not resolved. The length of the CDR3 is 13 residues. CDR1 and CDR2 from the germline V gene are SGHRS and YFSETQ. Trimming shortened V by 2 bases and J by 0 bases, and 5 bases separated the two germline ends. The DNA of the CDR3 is TGCGCCAGCAGCTTCCGCGACCAAGAGACCCAGTACTTC. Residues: CASSFRDQETQYF.

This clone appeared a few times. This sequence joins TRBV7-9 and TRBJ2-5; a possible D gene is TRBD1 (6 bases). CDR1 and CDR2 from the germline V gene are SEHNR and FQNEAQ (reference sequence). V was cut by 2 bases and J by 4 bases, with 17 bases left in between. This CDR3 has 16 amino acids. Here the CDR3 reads CASSLRDTGRLETQYF. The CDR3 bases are TGTGCCAGCAGCTTACGGGACACCGGCCGGTTAGAGACCCAGTACTTC. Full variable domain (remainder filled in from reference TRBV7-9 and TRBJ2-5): DTGVSQNPRHKITKRGQNVTFRCDPISEHNRLYWYRQTLGQGPEFLTYFQNEAQLEKSRLLSDRFSAERPKGSFSTLEIQRTEQGDSAMYLCASSLRDTGRLETQYFGPGTRLLVL.

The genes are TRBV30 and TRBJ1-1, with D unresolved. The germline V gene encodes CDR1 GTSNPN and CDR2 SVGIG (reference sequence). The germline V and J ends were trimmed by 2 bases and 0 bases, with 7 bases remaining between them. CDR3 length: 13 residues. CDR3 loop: CAWSWRVNTEAFF. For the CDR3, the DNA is TGTGCCTGGAGTTGGCGGGTGAACACTGAAGCTTTCTTT. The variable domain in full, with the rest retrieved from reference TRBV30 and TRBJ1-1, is SQTIHQWPATLVQPVGSPLSLECTVEGTSNPNLYWYRQAAGRGLQLLFYSVGIGQISSEVPQNLSASRPQDRQFILSSKKLLLSDSGFYLCAWSWRVNTEAFFGQGTRLTVV.

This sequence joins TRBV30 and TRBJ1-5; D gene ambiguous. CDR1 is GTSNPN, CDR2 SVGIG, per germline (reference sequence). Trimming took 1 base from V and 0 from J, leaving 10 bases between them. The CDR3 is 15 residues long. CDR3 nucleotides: TGTGCCTGGAGTGCGATGGACTATAGCAATCAGCCCCAGCATTTT. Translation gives CAWSAMDYSNQPQHF.

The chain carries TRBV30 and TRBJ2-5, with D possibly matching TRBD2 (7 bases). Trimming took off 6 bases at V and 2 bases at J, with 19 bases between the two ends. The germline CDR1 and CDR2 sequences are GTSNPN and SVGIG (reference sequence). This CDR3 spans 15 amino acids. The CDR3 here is CACSLRGGPQETQYF. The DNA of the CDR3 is TGTGCCTGCAGTCTACGCGGGGGCCCTCAAGAGACCCAGTACTTC. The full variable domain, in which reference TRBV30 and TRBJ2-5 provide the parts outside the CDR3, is SQTIHQWPATLVQPVGSPLSLECTVEGTSNPNLYWYRQAAGRGLQLLFYSVGIGQISSEVPQNLSASRPQDRQFILSSKKLLLSDSGFYLCACSLRGGPQETQYFGPGTRLLVL.

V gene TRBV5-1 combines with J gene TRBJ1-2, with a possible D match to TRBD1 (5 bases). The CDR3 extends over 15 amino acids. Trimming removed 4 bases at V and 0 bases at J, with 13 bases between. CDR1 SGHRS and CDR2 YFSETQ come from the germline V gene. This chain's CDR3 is CASSTTVVANYGYTF. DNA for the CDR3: TGCGCCAGCAGCACGACAGTTGTAGCTAACTATGGCTACACCTTC. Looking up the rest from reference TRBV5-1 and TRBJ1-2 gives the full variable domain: KAGVTQTPRYLIKTRGQQVTLSCSPISGHRSVSWYQQTPGQGLQFLFEYFSETQRNKGNFPGRFSGRQFSNSRSEMNVSTLELGDSALYLCASSTTVVANYGYTFGSGTRLTVV.

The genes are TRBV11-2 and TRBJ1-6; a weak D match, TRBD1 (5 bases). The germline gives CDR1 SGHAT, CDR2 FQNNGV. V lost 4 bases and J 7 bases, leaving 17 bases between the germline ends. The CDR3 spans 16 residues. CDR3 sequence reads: CASSSPQGLGNSPLHF. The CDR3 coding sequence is TGTGCCAGCAGCTCCCCCCAGGGTCTTGGAAATTCACCCCTCCACTTT.

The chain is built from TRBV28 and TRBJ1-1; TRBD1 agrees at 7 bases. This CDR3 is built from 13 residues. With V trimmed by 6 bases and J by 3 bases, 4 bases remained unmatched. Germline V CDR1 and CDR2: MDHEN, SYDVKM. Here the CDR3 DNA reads TGTGCCAGCAGGACAGGGTGGTACACTGAAGCTTTCTTT. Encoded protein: CASRTGWYTEAFF.

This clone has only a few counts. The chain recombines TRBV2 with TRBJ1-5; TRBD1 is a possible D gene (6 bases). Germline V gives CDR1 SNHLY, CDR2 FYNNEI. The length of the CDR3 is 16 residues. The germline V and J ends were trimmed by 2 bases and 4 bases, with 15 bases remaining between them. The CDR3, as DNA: TGTGCCAGCAGTGAAAGGGGGGGCCGAGCGAATCAGCCCCAGCATTTT. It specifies CASSERGGRANQPQHF. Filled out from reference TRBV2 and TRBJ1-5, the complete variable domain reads EPEVTQTPSHQVTQMGQEVILRCVPISNHLYFYWYRQILGQKVEFLVSFYNNEISEKSEIFDDQFSVERPDGSNFTLKIRSTKLEDSAMYFCASSERGGRANQPQHFGDGTRLSIL.

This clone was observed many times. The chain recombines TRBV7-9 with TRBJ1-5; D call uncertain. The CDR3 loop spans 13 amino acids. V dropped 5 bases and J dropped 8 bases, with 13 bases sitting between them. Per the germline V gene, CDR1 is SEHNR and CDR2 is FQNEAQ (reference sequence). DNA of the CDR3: TGTGCCAGCAGCCAAACCACCAGTGAGCCCCAGCATTTT. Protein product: CASSQTTSEPQHF.